Listed here are 12 T cell receptor beta chains from one sample, sequenced in a study of identical twins. Each CDR3 protein gets one entry after TCRdb re-called the 5' RACE reads with MiXCR. The sample lists 500,000 to 550,000 distinct CDR3 sequences, around 20% occurring once. The same specimen was also included in a second study, on T cells expressing NK-cell markers.

Sequencing was carried out using CD4+ T cells sorted from blood. These receptors all come from a woman between 18 and 30 years old in good health.

This clonotype came up a few times. V and J are TRBV20-1 and TRBJ2-3, with 7 bases identical to TRBD2. Germline-derived CDR1 and CDR2 are DFQATT and SNEGSKA (reference sequence). The CDR3 has 14 residues. V lost 4 bases, J lost 2 bases, and 6 bases stayed unmatched. CDR3 nucleotides: TGCAGTGCTAAAGGGACTACCGACACAGATACGCAGTATTTT. Translation: CSAKGTTDTDTQYF.

This clonotype was counted many times. The rearrangement links TRBV20-1 to TRBJ1-1, with TRBD1 as a possible D gene (5 bases). CDR3 length equals 14 residues. Germline values: CDR1 DFQATT, CDR2 SNEGSKA (reference sequence). The germline V and J ends were trimmed by 2 bases and 2 bases, with 12 bases remaining between them. CDR3 bases: TGCAGTGCTAGAATGACAGACCGAAACACTGAAGCTTTCTTT. Its translation: CSARMTDRNTEAFF.

This rearrangement joins TRBV6-5 to TRBJ2-7; 7 bases agree with TRBD2. The J segment lost 6 bases and the V segment lost 0 bases, leaving 8 bases of the junction unmatched. The CDR3 has 15 residues. From germline, CDR1 is MNHEY and CDR2 SVGAGI. CDR3 loop: CASSYSVGGSFEQYF. CDR3 DNA: TGTGCCAGCAGTTACTCGGTGGGCGGGAGTTTCGAGCAGTACTTC.

This clonotype has a count of ten or more. The rearrangement uses TRBV12-3 or TRBV12-4 and TRBJ2-3; D is unresolved. There are 12 residues in the CDR3. Trimming removed 5 bases from V and 4 bases from J, with 7 bases in between. CDR3 amino acids: CASSRRADTQYF. The CDR3 DNA reads TGTGCCAGCAGTCGTCGGGCAGATACGCAGTATTTT.

This clonotype has at least ten counts. This chain joins TRBV24-1 and TRBJ2-1; 9 bases are a match to TRBD2. The CDR3 spans 14 residues. V shed 3 bases and J 7 bases; nucleotides not matched to a gene: 3. The germline gives CDR1 KGHDR, CDR2 SFDVKD. CDR3 loop: CATSDRLAGNEQFF. CDR3 coding DNA: TGTGCCACCAGTGATCGGCTAGCGGGGAATGAGCAGTTCTTC.

The chain links TRBV20-1 to TRBJ2-3; D remains unclear. The CDR3 covers 11 residues. Germline V lookup: CDR1 DFQATT, CDR2 SNEGSKA (reference sequence). Trimming shortened V by 2 bases and J by 6 bases, and 6 bases separated the two germline ends. The CDR3 loop reads CSARWPDTQYF. Written as DNA, the CDR3 is TGCAGTGCTAGATGGCCGGATACGCAGTATTTT.

This clonotype was observed a few times. V and J are TRBV27 and TRBJ2-2; TRBD2 matches at 12 bases. Losses at the gene ends were 7 bases for V and 5 bases for J; bases not matched to a gene: 5. CDR3 size: 15 residues. Per germline, CDR1 MNHEY and CDR2 SMNVEV (reference sequence). In DNA form, the CDR3 reads TGTGCCAGCACGCTAGCGGGAGGGCTAACCGGGGAGCTGTTTTTT. This encodes CASTLAGGLTGELFF.

This clonotype was detected only a few times. The J gene is TRBJ1-2, the V gene TRBV5-1; possible D gene TRBD1, 5 bases. Trimming left V 4 bases short and J 3 bases short, with 13 bases between. Germline V gene lookup returns CDR1 SGHRS and CDR2 YFSETQ. The CDR3 is 14 residues long. In DNA form, the CDR3 reads TGCGCCAGCAGCCCCAGGGTAAAGGACTATGGCTACACCTTC. Translated: CASSPRVKDYGYTF. Complete variable domain (other parts from reference TRBV5-1 and TRBJ1-2): KAGVTQTPRYLIKTRGQQVTLSCSPISGHRSVSWYQQTPGQGLQFLFEYFSETQRNKGNFPGRFSGRQFSNSRSEMNVSTLELGDSALYLCASSPRVKDYGYTFGSGTRLTVV.

This clonotype was detected many times. The CDR3 bases are TGCAGTGCTAGAGATCCGTCCGGGGAGGAGCAGTACTTC. Translating it yields CSARDPSGEEQYF. This chain uses TRBV20-1 with TRBJ2-7; TRBD2 is a possible D gene (5 bases). Germline values: CDR1 DFQATT, CDR2 SNEGSKA (reference sequence). CDR3 size: 13 residues. V shed 0 bases and J shed 7 bases, with 13 bases lying between them.

This chain connects TRBV6-5 to TRBJ2-7; 8 nucleotides match TRBD2. Germline loops: CDR1 MNHEY, CDR2 SVGAGI. V shed 1 base, J shed 2 bases, and the junction held 7 bases outside the gene matches. The length of the CDR3 is 16 residues. CDR3 residues: CASSYYRAGAAYEQYF. CDR3 nucleotides: TGTGCCAGCAGTTACTATAGAGCGGGAGCCGCCTACGAGCAGTACTTC.

The chain joins TRBV6-1 to TRBJ1-2; D uncertain. This CDR3 is 15 amino acids long. Germline loops: CDR1 MNHNS, CDR2 SASEGT. V gave up 7 bases and J gave up 0 bases, with 15 bases separating them. CDR3 sequence: CASMSGPETNYGYTF. The CDR3 bases are TGTGCCAGCATGAGTGGGCCTGAAACTAACTATGGCTACACCTTC.

The genes are TRBV28 and TRBJ1-2; D call uncertain. The V and J ends lost 5 bases and 6 bases respectively, with 13 bases between them. The CDR3 contains 13 residues. CDR1 MDHEN and CDR2 SYDVKM come from the germline V gene. CDR3 in DNA: TGTGCCAGCAGTCCACACCCCGAGGATGGCTACACCTTC. It specifies CASSPHPEDGYTF.